The clone carrying this T cell receptor (beta chain) was counted only a few times. Antigen specificity is unknown. CDR1 and CDR2 (germline): KGHSH, LQKENI. Between the trimmed V and J ends, which lost 5 bases and 3 bases, there was a span of 10 bases. This CDR3 has 13 amino acids. Since all of the isolated RNA was reverse transcribed, expressed TCRB transcripts were what got sequenced. Produced via immunoSEQ multiplex PCR; TCRdb's table is partial and in-frame only. The table has roughly 260,000 clones, 9.5% to 13% seen once; the top ten hold around 0.017%. This specimen belongs to a study of beta chain features in type 1 diabetes. Study outcomes and limitations: Shorter TCRB CDR3s, moderately but significantly so, were found in Type 1 diabetes patients in all four CD4+ subsets.

The receptor comes from a man aged 30 to 39 with type 1 diabetes. J is TRBJ1-1 and V is TRBV18; D uncertain. The sample consisted of naive CD4+ T cells from blood. This CDR3 reads CASSFGRDTEAFF. In DNA form, the CDR3 reads TGTGCCAGCTCATTCGGCCGGGACACTGAAGCTTTCTTT.